These 6 T cell receptor beta chains originate from one sample sequenced in a study of blood T cells in healthy people across ages. A second PCR of about 7 to 12 cycles used a sample-barcoded 5' primer and a J-beta primer mix. TCRdb called the 5' RACE reads again in MiXCR, with one record for every CDR3 protein. The table shows approximately 730,000 distinct CDR3 sequences, with less than 70% occurring only once. The sample comprised blood. Every receptor here comes from an elderly man in good health.

V is TRBV6-5 and J is TRBJ2-7; D not resolved. The J call may be wrong; the DNA end is better matched by TRBJ2-5. Looked up from germline, CDR1 is MNHEY and CDR2 is SVGAGI. This CDR3 region has 11 residues. The CDR3 protein is CASSSYETQYF. The CDR3 DNA reads TGTGCCAGCAGTTCTTACGAGACCCAGTACTTC.

The chain joins TRBV7-8 to TRBJ2-3, with TRBD2 matching 9 bases. This CDR3 has 16 amino acids. Germline CDR1 reads SGHVS; CDR2 reads FQNEAQ. J lost 1 base, V lost 3 bases, and 5 bases had no gene match. This CDR3 reads CASSFLAGGRTDTQYF. The DNA for the CDR3 is TGTGCCAGCAGCTTCCTGGCGGGAGGGCGCACAGATACGCAGTATTTT. The full variable domain, with the rest looked up from reference TRBV7-8 and TRBJ2-3, is GAGVSQSPRYKVAKRGQDVALRCDPISGHVSLFWYQQALGQGPEFLTYFQNEAQLDKSGLPSDRFFAERPEGSVSTLKIQRTQQEDSAVYLCASSFLAGGRTDTQYFGPGTRLTVL.

The rearrangement links TRBV6-6 to TRBJ2-4, with a possible D match to TRBD1 (6 bases). The end of the DNA is better explained by TRBJ2-7, so the J call may be wrong. From germline, CDR1 is MNHNY and CDR2 SVGAGI (reference sequence). There are 15 residues in the CDR3. CDR3 sequence: CASSRRQGRNDEQYF. The CDR3 nucleotides are TGTGCCAGCAGTCGCCGCCAGGGGCGGAACGACGAGCAGTACTTC.

The chain is built from TRBV7-2 and TRBJ1-2; 7 bases fit TRBD1. CDR3 length: 15 amino acids. From germline, CDR1 is SGHTA and CDR2 FQGNSA. V trimming: 5 bases; J trimming: 8 bases; junction bases outside the gene matches: 14. CDR3 in amino acids: CASSVRDSHRGGYTF. The CDR3 DNA reads TGTGCCAGCAGCGTGAGGGACAGTCACAGGGGCGGCTACACCTTC.

The chain is built from TRBV7-9 and TRBJ2-4; TRBD2 matches at 8 bases. This CDR3 is 19 amino acids long. CDR1 is SEHNR and CDR2 is FQNEAQ in the germline V gene (reference sequence). V trimming: 5 bases; J trimming: 1 base; junction bases outside the gene matches: 16. CDR3 in amino acids: CASSTLSPREGSAKNIQYF. The CDR3 nucleotides are TGTGCCAGCAGCACCCTAAGTCCACGGGAGGGGTCCGCCAAAAACATTCAGTACTTC.

In nucleotides, the CDR3 is TGTGCCAGCAGCCCCCGGGACAAACAGGAGACCCAGTACTTC. As protein: CASSPRDKQETQYF. The V call is TRBV9, the J call TRBJ2-5; perhaps TRBD1 as D (6 bases). Trimming removed 4 bases from V and 5 bases from J, with 15 bases in between. The CDR3 covers 14 residues. Germline CDR1 reads SGDLS; CDR2 reads YYNGEE.